The 25 T cell receptor beta chains below were found in one sample sequenced in a study of identical twins. TCRdb re-analysed the 5' RACE reads in MiXCR, keeping a single row per CDR3 protein. The sample includes fewer than 250,000 distinct CDR3 sequences, 5.5% to 8% of them seen just once. The sample was also reused in another study, on yellow fever vaccine responses in identical twins.

Sequenced material: memory (CD45RO+) T cells sorted from blood. The receptors were sampled from a woman aged 18-29 years in good health.

This clonotype was seen a few times. The rearrangement joins TRBV20-1 to TRBJ2-3; possibly TRBD2 for D (6 bases). V shed 0 bases and J shed 5 bases, with 9 bases lying between them. The CDR3 spans 13 residues. CDR1 DFQATT and CDR2 SNEGSKA come from the germline V gene (reference sequence). CDR3 sequence (DNA): TGCAGTGCTAGAGAATCAGCGGGAGATACGCAGTATTTT. Its translation is CSARESAGDTQYF.

This clonotype turned up a few times. The chain recombines TRBV6-1 with TRBJ2-7; 12 bases are a match to TRBD1. V shed 5 bases and J 6 bases; nucleotides not matched to a gene: 8. CDR3 size: 15 residues. CDR1 is MNHNS, CDR2 SASEGT, per germline. The CDR3 DNA is TGTGCCAGCAGTAGCCGGGACAGGGGGCTGGGCGAGCAGTACGTC. Protein product: CASSSRDRGLGEQYV.

This clonotype was seen many times. V is TRBV10-3 and J is TRBJ2-2, with TRBD1 matching over 10 bases. This CDR3 comprises 17 residues. Germline values: CDR1 ENHRY, CDR2 SYGVKD. V shed 4 bases and J 5 bases; nucleotides not matched to a gene: 10. The CDR3 reads CAISGNSGQGRTGELFF. CDR3 DNA sequence: TGTGCCATCAGTGGAAATTCGGGACAGGGGAGGACCGGGGAGCTGTTTTTT.

This clonotype was counted a few times. The rearrangement uses TRBV12-3 or TRBV12-4 and TRBJ1-2, with D unresolved. With 4 bases removed from V and 4 bases from J, the gap between germline ends came to 13 bases. The length of the CDR3 is 14 residues. CDR3 loop: CASSSSVSTYGYTF. The CDR3, as DNA: TGTGCCAGCAGTTCCTCCGTCTCAACCTATGGCTACACCTTC.

In its sample, this clonotype was seen a few times. The chain combines TRBV6-1 with TRBJ2-3; maybe TRBD2 (7 bases). The CDR3 length is 16 residues. Between the trimmed V and J ends, which lost 1 base and 2 bases, there was a span of 13 bases. Germline values: CDR1 MNHNS, CDR2 SASEGT. The CDR3 nucleotides read TGTGCCAGCAGTGAAGGGGTGGGGGGGGCCACAGATACGCAGTATTTT. This translates into CASSEGVGGATDTQYF.

The sample holds a few counts of this clonotype. J is TRBJ2-7 and V is TRBV28, with D uncertain. V gave up 5 bases and J gave up 0 bases, with 14 bases separating them. Germline V CDR1 and CDR2: MDHEN, SYDVKM. The CDR3 is made up of 15 amino acids. DNA of the CDR3: TGTGCCAGCAGTCCCGGCCGCGGACCCTCCTACGAGCAGTACTTC. This encodes CASSPGRGPSYEQYF.

The chain carries TRBV27 and TRBJ1-2, with TRBD1 as a possible D gene (6 bases). V lost 4 bases to trimming and J lost 8 bases, with 20 bases between them. Germline V gene data show CDR1 as MNHEY and CDR2 as SMNVEV (reference sequence). The CDR3 is 15 residues long. CDR3 nucleotides: TGTGCCAGCAGTTCCCCCGCGGTCCCTCAGGGGGGCTACACCTTC. Translating gives CASSSPAVPQGGYTF.

This clonotype was counted between two and nine times. This chain connects TRBV18 to TRBJ2-1; 9 positions agree with TRBD1. After removal of 5 bases from V and 6 bases from J, the junction contained 5 bases not matched to a gene. The CDR3 length is 14 residues. Germline CDR1 reads KGHSH; CDR2 reads LQKENI. The CDR3 DNA follows: TGTGCCAGCTCATCCGGGACAGGGTTCAATGAGCAGTTCTTC. Its translation: CASSSGTGFNEQFF.

This clonotype is classed as medium-sized. The rearrangement links TRBV12-3 or TRBV12-4 to TRBJ1-6; perhaps TRBD1 as D (6 bases). The CDR3 length is 12 residues. Trimming shortened V by 6 bases and J by 9 bases, and 9 bases separated the two germline ends. The CDR3 protein is CASSTGSSPLHF. The DNA of the CDR3 is TGTGCCAGCAGCACAGGGAGTTCACCCCTCCACTTT.

This clonotype showed up many times. The chain has TRBV10-3 and TRBJ2-7; tentatively, D is TRBD1 or TRBD2 (5 bases each). The CDR3 consists of 14 residues. Germline V gene sequence: CDR1 ENHRY, CDR2 SYGVKD. V lost 10 bases and J lost 0, with 16 bases in between. CDR3 amino acids: CATRTSSSSYEQYF. CDR3 bases: TGTGCCACCAGGACATCTAGCAGCTCCTACGAGCAGTACTTC.

The rearrangement uses TRBV7-2 and TRBJ2-3; a possible D gene is TRBD1 (8 bases). The germline gives CDR1 SGHTA, CDR2 FQGNSA. The V end lost 1 base, the J end lost 0 bases, and 14 bases lay between the germline ends. CDR3 length equals 17 residues. CDR3 sequence reads: CASSLGGGQESTDTQYF. CDR3 bases: TGTGCCAGCAGCTTAGGGGGGGGACAGGAGAGCACAGATACGCAGTATTTT.

This clonotype was seen repeatedly, ten times or more. The rearrangement uses TRBV7-9 and TRBJ2-5; D unclear. Trimming took 1 base from V and 1 from J, leaving 10 bases between them. The CDR3 has 15 amino acids. From germline, CDR1 is SEHNR and CDR2 FQNEAQ (reference sequence). The CDR3 DNA reads TGTGCCAGCAGCTTAGGTTCCGGCATCCAAGAGACCCAGTACTTC. The encoded protein is CASSLGSGIQETQYF.

The V call is TRBV7-9, the J call TRBJ1-2, with D tentatively TRBD1 (6 bases). Per the germline V gene, CDR1 is SEHNR and CDR2 is FQNEAQ (reference sequence). This CDR3 comprises 15 residues. V was pared by 7 bases and J by 8 bases, with 23 bases between. CDR3 nucleotide sequence: TGTGCCAGCACCAACCCGGACGAGAGGACAGAAGGCTACACCTTC. This codes for CASTNPDERTEGYTF.

The chain couples TRBV27 to TRBJ1-4; maybe TRBD1 (6 bases). From germline, CDR1 is MNHEY and CDR2 SMNVEV (reference sequence). The CDR3 runs 15 residues. V was shortened by 2 bases and J by 0 bases, with 7 bases between the two germline ends. Written as DNA, the CDR3 is TGTGCCAGCAGTTTAAGGGGGACAACTAATGAAAAACTGTTTTTT. Translated, it gives CASSLRGTTNEKLFF. The full variable domain, rest sourced from reference TRBV27 and TRBJ1-4, is EAQVTQNPRYLITVTGKKLTVTCSQNMNHEYMSWYRQDPGLGLRQIYYSMNVEVTDKGDVPEGYKVSRKEKRNFPLILESPSPNQTSLYFCASSLRGTTNEKLFFGSGTQLSVL.

The chain links TRBV20-1 to TRBJ2-7, with D possibly called TRBD1 or TRBD2 (6 bases each). The CDR3 totals 13 residues. Germline assignment: CDR1 DFQATT and CDR2 SNEGSKA (reference sequence). The V gene lost 3 bases and the J gene lost 1 base, with 10 bases spanning the gap. CDR3 sequence (DNA): TGCAGTGCTAGCGGGGGCCAGTCCTACGAGCAGTACGTC. Amino acid sequence: CSASGGQSYEQYV.

This clonotype showed up just a few times. This sequence joins TRBV6-5 and TRBJ1-1; D gene uncertain. The CDR3 loop spans 13 amino acids. Trimming removed 2 bases at V and 7 bases at J, with 11 bases between. The germline CDR1 and CDR2 sequences are MNHEY and SVGAGI. CDR3 residues: CASSYGASREAFF. As DNA, the CDR3 is TGTGCCAGCAGTTACGGCGCCTCCCGTGAAGCTTTCTTT.

This clonotype appeared many times. The chain has TRBV10-1 and TRBJ2-5, with a weak D call TRBD2 (6 bases). Germline assignment: CDR1 WNHNN and CDR2 SYGVQD (reference sequence). V was cut by 9 bases and J by 0 bases, with 11 bases left in between. The CDR3 is 13 amino acids. The CDR3 coding sequence is TGCGCCAGTTCCCGGGACTACCAAGAGACCCAGTACTTC. This encodes CASSRDYQETQYF.

A few counts support this clonotype. V is TRBV28 and J is TRBJ1-6; 8 bases match TRBD1. CDR3 length: 18 amino acids. Germline CDR1 and CDR2: MDHEN and SYDVKM. The J segment lost 7 bases and the V segment lost 5 bases, leaving 16 bases of the junction unmatched. The CDR3: CASSKPRTGRVRNSPLHF. CDR3 DNA: TGTGCCAGCAGTAAACCCCGGACAGGGCGGGTTCGAAATTCACCCCTCCACTTT.

The J gene is TRBJ2-1, the V gene TRBV7-9; D remains unclear. Germline CDR1 SEHNR, CDR2 FQNEAQ (reference sequence). The CDR3 contains 10 residues. The V end lost 3 bases, the J end lost 9 bases, and 3 bases lay between the germline ends. This CDR3 is CASSFREQFF. The CDR3 DNA is TGTGCCAGCAGCTTCCGTGAGCAGTTCTTC.

The rearrangement uses TRBV2 and TRBJ2-3; 11 positions agree with TRBD2. Per the germline V gene, CDR1 is SNHLY and CDR2 is FYNNEI. V trimming: 8 bases; J trimming: 4 bases; junction bases outside the gene matches: 11. This CDR3 contains 16 residues. CDR3 nucleotides: TGTGCCAGCCATGCGGCTAGCGGGAGGCGGGCAGATACGCAGTATTTT. As protein: CASHAASGRRADTQYF.

The chain couples TRBV11-3 to TRBJ2-1; unclear D gene. V shed 5 bases and J shed 6 bases, with 11 bases lying between them. CDR1 and CDR2 from the germline V gene are SGHNT and YENEEA. The CDR3 runs 13 residues. The CDR3 is CASSPSHVNEQFF. The CDR3 bases are TGTGCCAGCAGCCCTTCACACGTCAATGAGCAGTTCTTC.

J is TRBJ1-2 and V is TRBV5-6, with TRBD1 matching over 7 bases. This CDR3 contains 16 residues. CDR1 is SGHDT and CDR2 is YYEEEE in the germline V gene. The ends lost 0 bases at V and 4 bases at J; junction bases unmatched: 9. The CDR3 DNA is TGTGCCAGCAGCTTGGGGGGAGGCGGACAGGCCTATGGCTACACCTTC. This gives the protein CASSLGGGGQAYGYTF.

The rearrangement links TRBV5-1 to TRBJ1-6; maybe TRBD1 (5 bases). CDR1 and CDR2 from the germline V gene are SGHRS and YFSETQ. The CDR3 has 14 residues. The germline V and J ends were trimmed by 4 bases and 9 bases, with 14 bases remaining between them. DNA of the CDR3: TGCGCCAGCAGCCGGGACCGCGGGCCTTCACCCCTCCACTTT. Protein: CASSRDRGPSPLHF.

This clonotype was counted many times. The chain joins TRBV10-3 to TRBJ2-7; no reliable D call. The CDR3 has 14 residues. Trimming left V 0 bases short and J 3 bases short, with 9 bases between. Germline lookup yields CDR1 ENHRY and CDR2 SYGVKD. The CDR3 sequence: CAISESRSGYEQYF. In DNA form, the CDR3 reads TGTGCCATCAGTGAGTCCCGTTCAGGCTACGAGCAGTACTTC.

This clonotype has a count of ten or more. This rearrangement joins TRBV29-1 to TRBJ2-2; weak D call: TRBD2 (5 bases). CDR1 is SQVTM and CDR2 is ANQGSEA in the germline V gene. V was cut by 5 bases and J by 3 bases, with 13 bases left in between. This CDR3 spans 14 amino acids. CDR3: CSVSGGVYTGELFF. In DNA, the CDR3 is TGCAGCGTTAGTGGAGGTGTGTACACCGGGGAGCTGTTTTTT.